This T cell receptor (beta chain) is drawn from a study of cytomegalovirus exposure and HLA in healthy donors. This PCR relied on a set of 60 Vbeta primers and 13 Jbeta primers. Profiled with immunoSEQ multiplex PCR; TCRdb holds only in-frame clones, not every one. The sample comprises some 170,000 clones, about 80% of which are singletons, and around 2.2% rests with the top ten. CDR3 size: 14 residues. Trimming removed 5 bases from V and 3 bases from J, with 10 bases in between. Germline loops: CDR1 MNHEY, CDR2 SVGAGI. J is TRBJ1-4 and V is TRBV6-5; D ambiguous. Material for sequencing was PBMCs. The TCR was taken from a young woman in good health and CMV-seronegative. In nucleotides, the CDR3 is TGTGCCAGCAGTCTTGCGGACTCTAATGAAAAACTGTTTTTT. Its protein product is CASSLADSNEKLFF.